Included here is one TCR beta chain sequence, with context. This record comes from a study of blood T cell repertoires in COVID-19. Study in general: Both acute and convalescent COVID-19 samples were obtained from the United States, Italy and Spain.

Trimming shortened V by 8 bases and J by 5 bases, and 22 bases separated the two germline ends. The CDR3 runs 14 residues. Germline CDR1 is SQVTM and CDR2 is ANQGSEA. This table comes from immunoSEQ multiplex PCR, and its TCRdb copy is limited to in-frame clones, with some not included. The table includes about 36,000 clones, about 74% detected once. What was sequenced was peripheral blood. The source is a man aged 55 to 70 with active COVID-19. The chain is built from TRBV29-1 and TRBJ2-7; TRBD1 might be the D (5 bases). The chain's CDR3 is CSPIEQGSEHEQYF. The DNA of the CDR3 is TGCAGCCCCATTGAGCAGGGCTCCGAACACGAGCAGTACTTC.